These 32 T cell receptor beta chains were sequenced from one sample in a study of CD8 T cells in ankylosing spondylitis. Study-level findings and limits: Seemingly distinctive of ankylosing spondylitis blood was a TCR beta motif formed by eight highly homologous variants.

No cognate antigen is known for these TCRs. TCRdb called the 5' RACE reads again in MiXCR, with one record for every CDR3 protein. The table has more than 400,000 distinct CDR3 sequences, about 5.2% seen once. Sequencing used blood, either unsorted or a sorted T cell fraction (not recorded which). The receptors were sampled from a male donor with ankylosing spondylitis.

This clonotype was recorded many times. The CDR3 region has the DNA TGTGCCAGCAGCTTAAAAGTCCGAGCTGAAGCTTTCTTT. It translates to CASSLKVRAEAFF. This chain uses TRBV11-2 with TRBJ1-1; no definite D call. Trimming stripped 2 bases from V and 6 bases from J, with 10 bases between. This CDR3 region has 13 residues. In germline, CDR1 is SGHAT, CDR2 FQNNGV.

This clonotype showed up many times. V and J are TRBV30 and TRBJ2-2; 9 bases match TRBD1. The trim removed 3 bases at V and 6 bases at J, leaving 14 bases unmatched. The CDR3 length is 17 residues. Looked up from germline, CDR1 is GTSNPN and CDR2 is SVGIG (reference sequence). The CDR3 sequence is CAWRRLTGGKVAGELFF. CDR3 in DNA: TGTGCCTGGAGAAGATTAACAGGGGGCAAAGTCGCCGGGGAGCTGTTTTTT.

This clonotype was observed a few times. The chain carries TRBV13 and TRBJ2-7; 9 bases line up with TRBD1. V lost 4 bases, J lost 0 bases, and 7 bases stayed unmatched. The CDR3 spans 16 residues. The germline V gene encodes CDR1 PRHDT and CDR2 FYEKMQ (reference sequence). CDR3 in amino acids: CASSYRGTGSSYEQYF. The DNA of the CDR3 is TGTGCCAGCAGCTACCGCGGGACAGGGAGCTCCTACGAGCAGTACTTC.

The sample holds many counts of this clonotype. The chain uses TRBV5-1 and TRBJ1-1; D is possibly TRBD1 (6 bases). Germline loops: CDR1 SGHRS, CDR2 YFSETQ. The CDR3 has 14 residues. V lost 5 bases to trimming and J lost 5 bases, with 16 bases between them. CDR3 residues: CASRRSTGSTEAFF. The CDR3 DNA is TGCGCCAGCAGAAGGTCGACAGGTTCAACTGAAGCTTTCTTT.

This clonotype was recorded at least ten times. The rearrangement links TRBV5-1 to TRBJ1-4, with no clear D. V gave up 4 bases and J gave up 2 bases, with 9 bases separating them. Looked up from germline, CDR1 is SGHRS and CDR2 is YFSETQ. The CDR3 is 14 amino acids. CDR3 sequence (DNA): TGCGCCAGCAGCGGAGGAGATACTAATGAAAAACTGTTTTTT. Encoded protein: CASSGGDTNEKLFF.

There are many counts of this clonotype. The chain carries TRBV28 and TRBJ1-6, with D perhaps TRBD1 (6 bases). The CDR3 contains 16 residues. The germline V gene encodes CDR1 MDHEN and CDR2 SYDVKM. Trimming shortened V by 3 bases and J by 8 bases, and 17 bases separated the two germline ends. CDR3 DNA: TGTGCCAGCAGTTTTTACCTCCAGGGGCCGGATTCACCCCTCCACTTT. Its translation is CASSFYLQGPDSPLHF.

This clonotype showed up many times. V usage is TRBV25-1 and J usage is TRBJ2-2; D may correspond to TRBD1 or TRBD2 (5 bases each). Germline CDR1 MGHDK, CDR2 SYGVNS. The CDR3 extends over 16 amino acids. Trimming shortened V by 3 bases and J by 3 bases, and 14 bases separated the two germline ends. For the CDR3, the DNA is TGTGCCAGCAGTGACCAGAGGCAGGGAGACACCGGGGAGCTGTTTTTT. It is translated as CASSDQRQGDTGELFF. Combining the CDR3 with reference TRBV25-1 and TRBJ2-2 gives the whole variable domain EADIYQTPRYLVIGTGKKITLECSQTMGHDKMYWYQQDPGMELHLIHYSYGVNSTEKGDLSSESTVSRIRTEHFPLTLESARPSHTSQYLCASSDQRQGDTGELFFGEGSRLTVL.

This clonotype showed up just a few times. CDR3 nucleotides: TGCAGTGCTAACATTCAGGGGGTTAGCTCCCGCACAGATACGCAGTATTTT. It is translated as CSANIQGVSSRTDTQYF. The chain couples TRBV20-1 to TRBJ2-3, with 7 bases lining up with TRBD1. CDR1 is DFQATT, CDR2 SNEGSKA, per germline (reference sequence). This CDR3 comprises 17 residues. J was trimmed by 1 base and V by 4 bases; bases with no gene match: 14.

Of note for this clonotype: A much larger clone sits a single nucleotide away, making a read error possible. This rearrangement joins TRBV10-3 to TRBJ2-1, with 7 bases aligning to TRBD2. The CDR3 is 15 residues long. The germline V gene has CDR1 ENHRY and CDR2 SYGVKD. CDR3 region: CAIRSGRAMSDEPFF. The DNA of the CDR3 is TGTGCCATCAGATCAGGGAGGGCAATGAGCGATGAGCCGTTCTTC.

This clonotype was seen at least ten times. The chain employs TRBV6-1 and TRBJ1-6; a possible D gene is TRBD1 (5 bases). The length of the CDR3 is 14 residues. Trimming took off 7 bases at V and 9 bases at J, with 16 bases between the two ends. Germline-derived CDR1 and CDR2 are MNHNS and SASEGT. Here the CDR3 reads CASNQGEWASPLHF. Written as DNA, the CDR3 is TGTGCCAGCAACCAAGGGGAGTGGGCTTCACCCCTCCACTTT.

The V gene is TRBV7-3, the J gene TRBJ2-3; 8 positions match TRBD2. This CDR3 comprises 18 residues. V lost 1 base, J lost 0 bases, and 9 bases stayed unmatched. Germline values: CDR1 SGHTA, CDR2 FQGTGA. CDR3 residues: CASSLRPLTSGSTDTQYF. The CDR3 DNA sequence: TGTGCCAGCAGCTTAAGACCTCTAACTAGCGGAAGCACAGATACGCAGTATTTT.

This clonotype turned up a few times. The chain is built from TRBV6-5 and TRBJ2-7; tentatively, D is TRBD1 or TRBD2 (7 bases each). The CDR3 has 12 residues. Trimming stripped 1 base from V and 12 bases from J, with 13 bases between. Germline CDR1 reads MNHEY; CDR2 reads SVGAGI. The DNA of the CDR3 is TGTGCCAGCAGTTACTGGGGGGGGACAGCGTACTTC. Amino acids: CASSYWGGTAYF.

The rearrangement joins TRBV7-2 to TRBJ2-1, with D unresolved. This CDR3 has 13 residues. CDR1 and CDR2 from the germline V gene are SGHTA and FQGNSA. V was pared by 6 bases and J by 8 bases, with 14 bases between. The CDR3 DNA is TGTGCCAGCAGACGCGGCCGAGTCCATGAGCAGTTCTTC. Translated, it gives CASRRGRVHEQFF.

There are many counts of this clonotype. This chain links TRBV12-3 or TRBV12-4 with TRBJ1-1, with D possibly TRBD1 on 6 matching bases. The CDR3 spans 13 residues. V shed 6 bases and J shed 6 bases, with 14 bases lying between them. As DNA, the CDR3 is TGTGCCAGCAGGGTCCTAACAGGGTCTGAAGCTTTCTTT. It is translated as CASRVLTGSEAFF.

This clonotype was detected ten times or more. The J gene is TRBJ1-6, the V gene TRBV27; 8 bases are shared with TRBD1. Germline lookup yields CDR1 MNHEY and CDR2 SMNVEV (reference sequence). The trim removed 5 bases at V and 8 bases at J, leaving 5 bases unmatched. This CDR3 has 14 amino acids. CDR3 nucleotides: TGTGCCAGCAGTAAGGACAGGGTAGATTCACCCCTCCACTTT. Translating it yields CASSKDRVDSPLHF.

This chain links TRBV18 with TRBJ2-3, with a weak D call TRBD1 (6 bases). Trimming cost V 8 bases and J 6 bases, with 12 bases left between them. CDR1 KGHSH and CDR2 LQKENI come from the germline V gene. CDR3 length equals 12 residues. CDR3 nucleotides: TGTGCCAGCCAGTTAACAGGGGATACGCAGTATTTT. Encoded protein: CASQLTGDTQYF.

This clonotype was seen repeatedly, ten times or more. The V gene is TRBV20-1, the J gene TRBJ1-6; no reliable D call. This CDR3 has 14 residues. CDR1 is DFQATT and CDR2 is SNEGSKA in the germline V gene (reference sequence). With 1 base removed from V and 6 bases from J, the gap between germline ends came to 10 bases. In DNA, the CDR3 is TGCAGTGCTAGAGCAGCCTCCCTTAATTCACCCCTCCACTTT. Amino acid sequence: CSARAASLNSPLHF.

This clonotype was detected ten times or more. This rearrangement joins TRBV16 to TRBJ2-1, with D possibly TRBD2 on 5 matching bases. This CDR3 is 16 amino acids long. Deletions cut 4 bases from V and 6 bases from J, with 19 bases between. Germline assignment: CDR1 KGHSY and CDR2 FQNENV. The CDR3 loop is CASSPNNLALANEQFF. DNA of the CDR3: TGTGCCAGCAGCCCCAACAACCTAGCACTGGCCAATGAGCAGTTCTTC.

This clonotype has ten or more counts. The CDR3 spells CASSQASGQGYGYTF. The DNA of the CDR3 is TGCGCCAGCAGCCAAGCTTCAGGGCAGGGCTATGGCTACACCTTC. The J gene is TRBJ1-2, the V gene TRBV4-1, with D possibly being TRBD1 (5 bases). This CDR3 is built from 15 residues. Germline-derived CDR1 and CDR2 are MGHRA and YSYEKL. Deletions cut 1 base from V and 4 bases from J, with 13 bases between.

This clonotype has at least ten counts. This chain connects TRBV7-9 to TRBJ1-2; possibly TRBD1 for D (5 bases). CDR3 length: 13 amino acids. V gave up 5 bases and J gave up 4 bases, with 11 bases separating them. CDR1 SEHNR and CDR2 FQNEAQ come from the germline V gene (reference sequence). The CDR3 region is CASSDRDFYGYTF. The CDR3 nucleotides read TGTGCCAGCAGCGACCGGGACTTCTATGGCTACACCTTC. The whole variable domain, filled in from reference TRBV7-9 and TRBJ1-2, reads DTGVSQNPRHKITKRGQNVTFRCDPISEHNRLYWYRQTLGQGPEFLTYFQNEAQLEKSRLLSDRFSAERPKGSFSTLEIQRTEQGDSAMYLCASSDRDFYGYTFGSGTRLTVV.

This clonotype was found many times. The CDR3 sequence: CASSARQVPGNTIYF. The CDR3 nucleotides are TGTGCCAGCAGCGCTCGACAGGTACCTGGAAACACCATATATTTT. The chain employs TRBV9 and TRBJ1-3, with D maybe TRBD1 (6 bases). The CDR3 spans 15 residues. Germline values: CDR1 SGDLS, CDR2 YYNGEE. V shed 3 bases and J shed 2 bases, with 12 bases lying between them.

This clonotype has a count of ten or more. The chain is built from TRBV5-1 and TRBJ1-1; TRBD1 matches 7 bases. The V segment lost 2 bases and the J segment 3 bases; nucleotides outside the gene matches: 7. Germline CDR1 reads SGHRS; CDR2 reads YFSETQ. This CDR3 region has 15 residues. The DNA for the CDR3 is TGCGCCAGCAGCTTCAGACAGGGAAAAGACACTGAAGCTTTCTTT. Encoded protein: CASSFRQGKDTEAFF.

This clonotype occurred many times. The chain joins TRBV5-1 to TRBJ1-4; D uncertain. V was trimmed by 4 bases and J by 4 bases, leaving 17 bases between them. Germline CDR1 SGHRS, CDR2 YFSETQ. The CDR3 is 16 amino acids. The CDR3 DNA reads TGCGCCAGCAGCATGAACACTGGACGGATTAATGAAAAACTGTTTTTT. Protein: CASSMNTGRINEKLFF.

This chain links TRBV20-1 with TRBJ2-5; the match to TRBD2 covers 7 bases. Germline V gives CDR1 DFQATT, CDR2 SNEGSKA (reference sequence). This CDR3 is 14 amino acids long. The trim removed 3 bases at V and 4 bases at J, leaving 8 bases unmatched. The CDR3 DNA is TGCAGTGCTAGCCGCGGGAGTTCGGGAGAGACCCAGTACTTC. Its translation is CSASRGSSGETQYF.

This clonotype was counted ten times or more. The chain carries TRBV11-3 and TRBJ2-1; 8 bases agree with TRBD1. Germline V CDR1 and CDR2: SGHNT, YENEEA. Trimming removed 5 bases from V and 3 bases from J; junction bases left unmatched: 9. The CDR3 is 16 residues long. CDR3 nucleotide sequence: TGTGCCAGCAGCCACCGGGACAGGCAGGTCTACAATGAGCAGTTCTTC. It encodes CASSHRDRQVYNEQFF.

This clonotype was counted many times. The chain links TRBV20-1 to TRBJ1-5; D remains unclear. Germline V lookup: CDR1 DFQATT, CDR2 SNEGSKA (reference sequence). The CDR3 length is 14 residues. The germline V and J ends were trimmed by 0 bases and 5 bases, with 11 bases remaining between them. CDR3 sequence reads: CSARDPKDHQPQHF. The CDR3 coding sequence is TGCAGTGCTAGAGATCCTAAGGATCATCAGCCCCAGCATTTT.

This clonotype has ten or more counts. The J gene is TRBJ2-7, the V gene TRBV20-1; D is unclear. V lost 0 bases and J lost 5, with 11 bases in between. The CDR3 sequence is 13 residues long. Germline V gives CDR1 DFQATT, CDR2 SNEGSKA (reference sequence). In DNA form, the CDR3 reads TGCAGTGCTAGAGATCGGCCACTGGACGAGCAGTACTTC. It encodes CSARDRPLDEQYF.

This clonotype has a count of ten or more. The CDR3 reads CASSHFGTGEHEQYF. The DNA of the CDR3 is TGTGCCAGCAGCCACTTCGGGACAGGGGAACACGAGCAGTACTTC. The chain links TRBV28 to TRBJ2-7, with 10 positions matching TRBD1. Germline CDR1 reads MDHEN; CDR2 reads SYDVKM. The CDR3 sequence is 15 residues long. With V trimmed by 6 bases and J by 5 bases, 10 bases remained unmatched.

This clonotype was recorded many times. The chain links TRBV5-6 to TRBJ2-1; TRBD2 matches at 8 bases. CDR1 is SGHDT, CDR2 YYEEEE, per germline. The CDR3 length is 13 residues. The V segment lost 4 bases and the J segment 10 bases; nucleotides outside the gene matches: 7. Here the CDR3 reads CASSPRPSGEQFF. For the CDR3, the DNA is TGTGCCAGCAGCCCTCGGCCTAGCGGGGAGCAGTTCTTC.

With respect to this clonotype: A much larger clone sits a single nucleotide away, making a read error possible. The chain is built from TRBV24-1 and TRBJ2-1, with TRBD2 identical over 7 bases. Germline lookup yields CDR1 KGHDR and CDR2 SFDVKD. J was trimmed by 11 bases and V by 4 bases; bases with no gene match: 7. This CDR3 spans 13 amino acids. The CDR3 coding sequence is TGTGCCACCAGTGAACGGACTAGTCATCAGCAGTTCTTC. Its protein is CATSERTSHQQFF.

This clonotype was recorded a few times. The rearrangement uses TRBV7-8 and TRBJ2-7; 12 nucleotides agree with TRBD2. The CDR3 spans 17 residues. Germline values: CDR1 SGHVS, CDR2 FQNEAQ. V was pared by 5 bases and J by 5 bases, with 13 bases of the junction left unmatched. The CDR3 DNA is TGTGCCAGCAGCCGCCCCCAAGCTAGCGGGAGGGCCGACGAGCAGTACTTC. It encodes CASSRPQASGRADEQYF.

This clonotype was counted once. This chain joins TRBV24-1 and TRBJ2-1; possibly TRBD1 for D (5 bases). This CDR3 comprises 12 residues. From germline, CDR1 is KGHDR and CDR2 SFDVKD. Trimming stripped 5 bases from V and 15 bases from J, with 16 bases between. The CDR3 nucleotides are TGTGCCACCAGTGCTGTAGGGGCTACGCGGTTCTTC. Its protein product is CATSAVGATRFF.